The subject of this entry is one TCR beta chain. The antigen is undetermined. Germline CDR1 reads LNHDA; CDR2 reads SQIVND (reference sequence). This CDR3 region has 13 residues. The V gene lost 4 bases and the J gene lost 8 bases, with 14 bases spanning the gap. The data were obtained in a study of T cell responses to AZD1222 COVID-19 vaccine. Study in general: Both about-4-week and about-12-week second-dose recipients were combined.

Study results and limitations: After two AZD1222 doses, spike-specific TCR breadth and depth rose versus day 0. Females made up more of the donors, who were largely white British, and clonal diversity may have come out too low. Vaccine-associated CD4 TCRs spanned spike, dominant at 160-218 and 743-854.

TCRdb's copy holds only in-frame clones and misses some; the assay was immunoSEQ multiplex PCR. This table holds under 150,000 clones, just under 95% found once. The receptor was isolated from an adult in good health. The specimen comprised peripheral blood, sampled on day 0 of AZD1222 vaccination. This sequence joins TRBV19 and TRBJ1-2; no definite D call. The CDR3 sequence is CASSTDPLQGYTF. In DNA, the CDR3 is TGTGCCAGTAGTACCGATCCGTTGCAGGGCTACACCTTC.